Following are 29 T cell receptor beta chains from one sample sequenced in a study of blood T cell repertoires in COVID-19. This table comes from immunoSEQ multiplex PCR, and its TCRdb copy is limited to in-frame clones, with some not included. The sample comprises 310,000 or so clones, approximately 88% of which are singletons, and 9.5% to 10% rests with the top ten. Sample: peripheral blood. The source is a man aged 30 to 45 with COVID-19, enrolled during active disease.

This clone was detected once. The chain uses TRBV7-2 and TRBJ2-7, with 8 bases matching TRBD1. After removal of 2 bases from V and 6 bases from J, the junction contained 6 bases not matched to a gene. There are 14 residues in the CDR3. CDR1 and CDR2 from the germline V gene are SGHTA and FQGNSA. The CDR3 DNA reads TGTGCCAGCAGCTTACAGGGGGCCGACCGCGAGCAGTACTTC. Residues: CASSLQGADREQYF.

The chain is built from TRBV15 and TRBJ1-3; 7 nucleotides line up with TRBD1. The CDR3 totals 16 residues. Germline V gene sequence: CDR1 LNHNV, CDR2 YYDKDF (reference sequence). Trimming took 5 bases from V and 0 from J; bases not matched to a gene: 7. The CDR3 region is CATSRGQTISGNTIYF. In DNA, the CDR3 is TGTGCCACCAGCCGGGGACAGACAATCTCTGGAAACACCATATATTTT. The variable domain in full, completed from reference TRBV15 and TRBJ1-3, reads DAMVIQNPRYQVTQFGKPVTLSCSQTLNHNVMYWYQQKSSQAPKLLFHYYDKDFNNEADTPDNFQSRRPNTSFCFLDIRSPGLGDTAMYLCATSRGQTISGNTIYFGEGSWLTVV.

The chain uses TRBV7-2 and TRBJ1-3; D perhaps matches TRBD1 (5 bases). Deletions cut 5 bases from V and 0 bases from J, with 11 bases between. CDR1 and CDR2 (germline): SGHTA, FQGNSA. The CDR3 totals 15 residues. The CDR3 nucleotides are TGTGCCAGCAGCCCCAGGACAACCTCTGGAAACACCATATATTTT. The encoded protein is CASSPRTTSGNTIYF.

The V and J genes are TRBV11-2 and TRBJ1-1; TRBD1 might be the D (6 bases). V shed 2 bases and J shed 0 bases, with 13 bases lying between them. The V gene's germline CDR1 is SGHAT and CDR2 FQNNGV. CDR3 length equals 16 residues. In DNA form, the CDR3 reads TGTGCCAGCAGCTTACCGCCCAGACAGGTGAACACTGAAGCTTTCTTT. This translates into CASSLPPRQVNTEAFF.

This chain connects TRBV7-2 to TRBJ1-2, with a weak D call TRBD1 (6 bases). Germline loops: CDR1 SGHTA, CDR2 FQGNSA. Deletions cut 3 bases from V and 8 bases from J, with 16 bases between. The CDR3 runs to 14 residues. The CDR3 spells CASSFNNREKGYTF. DNA of the CDR3: TGTGCCAGCAGCTTTAATAACAGGGAGAAAGGCTACACCTTC.

The chain combines TRBV9 with TRBJ2-7, with 7 bases matching TRBD1. Germline V lookup: CDR1 SGDLS, CDR2 YYNGEE. V lost 3 bases and J lost 7; bases outside the gene matches: 16. The CDR3 contains 16 residues. CDR3 in DNA: TGTGCCAGCAGCGCCCAGATGAAGGGGGCGCATGGTGAGCAGTACTTC. This encodes CASSAQMKGAHGEQYF.

This clone was observed once. V and J are TRBV2 and TRBJ2-7; TRBD2 agrees at 8 bases. CDR3 length equals 14 residues. Germline CDR1 and CDR2: SNHLY and FYNNEI. Germline trimming cut 7 bases from V and 5 bases from J; bases unmatched to any gene: 10. The CDR3 region is CASTPSAGVDEQYF. DNA for the CDR3: TGTGCCAGCACCCCCTCAGCGGGAGTCGACGAGCAGTACTTC.

The chain recombines TRBV6-6 with TRBJ1-2; a weak D match, TRBD1 (6 bases). The CDR3 contains 14 residues. The germline V gene has CDR1 MNHNY and CDR2 SVGAGI (reference sequence). Trimming cost V 0 bases and J 5 bases, with 10 bases left between them. Here the CDR3 reads CASSYSLQGYGYTF. Written as DNA, the CDR3 is TGTGCCAGCAGTTACTCCCTTCAGGGGTATGGCTACACCTTC.

The V call is TRBV7-2, the J call TRBJ1-4; 7 bases are shared with TRBD1. Germline-derived CDR1 and CDR2 are SGHTA and FQGNSA. The CDR3 covers 15 residues. J gave up 4 bases and V 4 bases, and 6 bases lay outside the gene matches. The chain's CDR3 is CASSSPGQLNEKLFF. Here the CDR3 DNA reads TGTGCCAGCAGCTCCCCGGGACAGCTTAATGAAAAACTGTTTTTT.

V gene TRBV28 combines with J gene TRBJ1-2; 10 bases line up with TRBD1. This CDR3 is built from 14 residues. Germline CDR1 is MDHEN and CDR2 is SYDVKM. V trimming: 2 bases; J trimming: 7 bases; junction bases outside the gene matches: 4. The CDR3, as DNA: TGTGCCAGCAGTTTACTGGGACAGGGGCTTGGCTACACCTTC. As protein: CASSLLGQGLGYTF.

V usage is TRBV27 and J usage is TRBJ2-3; D remains unclear. V was shortened by 6 bases and J by 0 bases, with 10 bases between the two germline ends. Germline CDR1 reads MNHEY; CDR2 reads SMNVEV (reference sequence). The CDR3 length is 14 residues. This CDR3 is CASRSRPSTDTQYF. Written as DNA, the CDR3 is TGTGCCAGCAGGTCGCGGCCTAGCACAGATACGCAGTATTTT.

The chain is built from TRBV27 and TRBJ2-7; 11 bases fit TRBD2. CDR1 is MNHEY, CDR2 SMNVEV, per germline (reference sequence). This CDR3 is built from 18 residues. V lost 6 bases, J lost 3 bases, and 16 bases stayed unmatched. In nucleotides, the CDR3 is TGTGCCAGCAGACTCCGCGGGACTAGCGGTGCCTTCAACTACGAGCAGTACTTC. It codes for CASRLRGTSGAFNYEQYF.

The chain combines TRBV7-2 with TRBJ2-5; no clear D gene. V was clipped by 5 bases and J by 2 bases, with 3 bases between them. The CDR3 loop spans 11 amino acids. In germline, CDR1 is SGHTA, CDR2 FQGNSA. CDR3 loop: CASSIQETQYF. CDR3 coding DNA: TGTGCCAGCAGCATACAAGAGACCCAGTACTTC.

There are a few counts of this clone. The chain combines TRBV18 with TRBJ2-7; 8 positions match TRBD1. V lost 2 bases, J lost 3 bases, and 6 bases stayed unmatched. Germline-derived CDR1 and CDR2 are KGHSH and LQKENI. The CDR3 spans 15 residues. The CDR3: CASSPWGQANYEQYF. CDR3 in DNA: TGTGCCAGCTCACCATGGGGACAGGCGAACTACGAGCAGTACTTC.

The chain uses TRBV7-2 and TRBJ1-2, with D maybe TRBD1 (5 bases). Trimming took off 3 bases at V and 4 bases at J, with 9 bases between the two ends. In germline, CDR1 is SGHTA, CDR2 FQGNSA. CDR3 size: 13 residues. The CDR3: CASSFGGGYGYTF. The CDR3 nucleotides are TGTGCCAGCAGCTTTGGGGGGGGCTATGGCTACACCTTC.

The rearrangement uses TRBV9 and TRBJ2-7; 13 positions agree with TRBD2. The CDR3 extends over 18 amino acids. The V gene end was trimmed by 0 bases and the J gene end by 1 base; junction bases not matched to a gene: 7. Per the germline V gene, CDR1 is SGDLS and CDR2 is YYNGEE. The CDR3 DNA reads TGTGCCAGCAGCGTAGCGGGATCGGGACTAGCGGGATCCTACGAGCAGTACTTC. Protein product: CASSVAGSGLAGSYEQYF.

V and J are TRBV5-4 and TRBJ1-1; weak D call: TRBD1 (6 bases). The CDR3 is 13 amino acids. Looked up from germline, CDR1 is SGHNT and CDR2 is YYREEE (reference sequence). V lost 3 bases, J lost 1 base, and 7 bases lay in between. The CDR3 DNA reads TGTGCCAGCAGCTGGGACAAGAACACTGAAGCTTTCTTT. Translating gives CASSWDKNTEAFF. Based on the CDR3 plus reference TRBV5-4 and TRBJ1-1, the full variable domain is ETGVTQSPTHLIKTRGQQVTLRCSSQSGHNTVSWYQQALGQGPQFIFQYYREEENGRGNFPPRFSGLQFPNYSSELNVNALELDDSALYLCASSWDKNTEAFFGQGTRLTVV.

V and J are TRBV7-3 and TRBJ2-7; 10 bases fit TRBD1. The CDR3 consists of 14 residues. CDR1 and CDR2 (germline): SGHTA, FQGTGA. V trimming: 5 bases; J trimming: 6 bases; junction bases outside the gene matches: 7. CDR3 nucleotides: TGTGCCAGCAGCCCTGGGACAGGGGTGGGCGAGCAGTACTTC. This encodes CASSPGTGVGEQYF.

V and J are TRBV19 and TRBJ1-5; 7 bases are a match to TRBD1. The germline gives CDR1 LNHDA, CDR2 SQIVND (reference sequence). This CDR3 comprises 15 residues. V lost 4 bases, J lost 6 bases, and 9 bases stayed unmatched. In DNA form, the CDR3 reads TGTGCCAGTAGTAAACCGGGACAGACCCTTCAGCCCCAGCATTTT. Translation gives CASSKPGQTLQPQHF.

The chain combines TRBV5-4 with TRBJ2-7, with TRBD1 identical over 10 bases. Germline-derived CDR1 and CDR2 are SGHNT and YYREEE (reference sequence). The CDR3 is made up of 15 amino acids. The trim removed 3 bases at V and 4 bases at J, leaving 7 bases unmatched. CDR3 bases: TGTGCCAGCAGCTGGGGGACAGGGGCTTATTACGAGCAGTACTTC. Its protein is CASSWGTGAYYEQYF.

The chain carries TRBV14 and TRBJ2-1; 15 positions match TRBD2. This CDR3 is 19 amino acids long. Trimming at V came to 2 bases and at J to 6 bases, leaving 11 bases not matched to a gene. Germline loops: CDR1 SGHDN, CDR2 FVKESK. The CDR3: CASSQIKGLAGGVPNEQFF. The CDR3 region has the DNA TGTGCCAGCAGCCAAATAAAGGGACTAGCGGGAGGCGTTCCCAATGAGCAGTTCTTC. Drawing the rest from reference TRBV14 and TRBJ2-1, the complete variable domain is EAGVTQFPSHSVIEKGQTVTLRCDPISGHDNLYWYRRVMGKEIKFLLHFVKESKQDESGMPNNRFLAERTGGTYSTLKVQPAELEDSGVYFCASSQIKGLAGGVPNEQFFGPGTRLTVL.

V and J are TRBV28 and TRBJ1-1, with TRBD1 identical over 8 bases. The ends lost 6 bases at V and 5 bases at J; junction bases unmatched: 8. Germline CDR1 and CDR2: MDHEN and SYDVKM. The CDR3 spans 14 residues. CDR3 sequence reads: CASSSTGGRTEAFF. In nucleotides, the CDR3 is TGTGCCAGCAGCTCAACAGGGGGTCGAACTGAAGCTTTCTTT.

The V call is TRBV4-1, the J call TRBJ2-5; 8 bases align to TRBD2. CDR3 length: 15 amino acids. Germline CDR1 MGHRA, CDR2 YSYEKL. J lost 4 bases, V lost 4 bases, and 8 bases had no gene match. In DNA, the CDR3 is TGCGCCAGCAGCCCCTCCCGGGGGGGCCGAGAGACCCAGTACTTC. This translates into CASSPSRGGRETQYF.

V gene TRBV12-5 combines with J gene TRBJ1-5; D remains unclear. V was trimmed by 4 bases and J by 9 bases, leaving 16 bases between them. The V gene's germline CDR1 is LGHNT and CDR2 FRNRAP. The CDR3 has 14 residues. CDR3 loop: CASGSSSLVGPQHF. The DNA of the CDR3 is TGTGCTAGTGGTTCCTCAAGCCTAGTGGGGCCCCAGCATTTT.

The count of this clone is one. The V and J genes are TRBV19 and TRBJ2-3; D possibly corresponds to TRBD1 (6 bases). The CDR3 contains 15 residues. The V and J ends lost 5 bases and 3 bases respectively, with 15 bases between them. The germline V gene encodes CDR1 LNHDA and CDR2 SQIVND (reference sequence). The CDR3 nucleotides are TGTGCCAGTAGTTTCTCAGGGGAGAGGACAGATACGCAGTATTTT. It translates to CASSFSGERTDTQYF.

This clone was observed a single time. The genes are TRBV6-5 and TRBJ1-1; TRBD1 aligns across 8 bases. This CDR3 is built from 13 residues. Germline values: CDR1 MNHEY, CDR2 SVGAGI. With V trimmed by 4 bases and J by 5 bases, 3 bases remained unmatched. CDR3 DNA: TGTGCCAGCAGTTCTAGGACAGGGACTGAAGCTTTCTTT. Translated, it gives CASSSRTGTEAFF.

The chain carries TRBV18 and TRBJ2-1; 11 nucleotides agree with TRBD2. Germline V CDR1 and CDR2: KGHSH, LQKENI. The CDR3 covers 14 residues. V gave up 3 bases and J gave up 6 bases; unmatched junction bases: 1. CDR3 loop: CASSPLAGGNEQFF. CDR3 bases: TGTGCCAGCTCACCCCTAGCGGGGGGCAATGAGCAGTTCTTC.

This clone was detected only a few times. The chain is built from TRBV3-1 (or the pseudogene TRBV3-2) and TRBJ2-1; D may be TRBD1 (5 bases). V lost 1 base to trimming and J lost 8 bases, with 15 bases between them. Germline V gives CDR1 LGHDT, CDR2 YNNKEL (reference sequence). This CDR3 spans 15 amino acids. DNA of the CDR3: TGTGCCAGCAGCCAAGGGGGCGGCAGGGCCTATGAGCAGTTCTTC. Translated: CASSQGGGRAYEQFF.

Comment on this clone: Other DNA sequences in the sample encode the same CDR3. This chain joins TRBV18 and TRBJ1-5, with 8 positions matching TRBD1. Germline V gene data show CDR1 as KGHSH and CDR2 as LQKENI. CDR3 length equals 14 residues. The trim removed 2 bases at V and 4 bases at J, leaving 1 base unmatched. CDR3 region: CASSPGQGNQPQHF. The CDR3 DNA reads as TGTGCCAGCTCACCAGGACAGGGAAATCAGCCCCAGCATTTT.